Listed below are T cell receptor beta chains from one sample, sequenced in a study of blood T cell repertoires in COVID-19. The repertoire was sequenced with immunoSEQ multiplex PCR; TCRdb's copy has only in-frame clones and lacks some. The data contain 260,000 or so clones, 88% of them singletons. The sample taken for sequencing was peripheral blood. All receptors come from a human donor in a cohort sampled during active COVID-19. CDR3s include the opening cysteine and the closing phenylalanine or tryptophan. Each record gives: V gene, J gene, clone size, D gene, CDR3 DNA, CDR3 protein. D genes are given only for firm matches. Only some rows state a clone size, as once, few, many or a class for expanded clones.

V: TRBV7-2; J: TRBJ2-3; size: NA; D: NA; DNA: TGTGCCAGCAGAGCCCCAAAGGGGCCTACAGATACGCAGTATTTT; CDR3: CASRAPKGPTDTQYF
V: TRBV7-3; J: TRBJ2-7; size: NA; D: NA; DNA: TGTGCCAGCAGCCCCGATGGAGGGGACGAAACCTACGAGCAGTACTTC; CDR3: CASSPDGGDETYEQYF
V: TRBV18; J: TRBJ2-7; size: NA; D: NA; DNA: TGTGCCAGCTCACCAGGCCTACGGACAACCTCCTCCTACGAGCAGTACTTC; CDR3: CASSPGLRTTSSYEQYF
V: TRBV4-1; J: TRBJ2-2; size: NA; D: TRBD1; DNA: TGCGCCAGCAGCCCCACCTTTCTCGGGACAGGGAACACCGGGGAGCTGTTTTTT; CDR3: CASSPTFLGTGNTGELFF
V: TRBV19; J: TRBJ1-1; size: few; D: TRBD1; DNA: TGTGCCAGTATGCTCAGGGGGCGGGCGACTGAAGCTTTCTTT; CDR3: CASMLRGRATEAFF
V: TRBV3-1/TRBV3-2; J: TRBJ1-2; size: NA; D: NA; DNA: TGTGCCAGCAGCCAAGAAGGCCGGGACACCGAAGCCTATGGCTACACCTTC; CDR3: CASSQEGRDTEAYGYTF
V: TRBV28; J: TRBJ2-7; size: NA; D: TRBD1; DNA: TGTGCCAGCACCCCACAACTGACAGGGGATAAGCAGTACTTC; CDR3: CASTPQLTGDKQYF
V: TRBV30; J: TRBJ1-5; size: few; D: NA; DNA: TGTGCCTGGAGTGTACATAGCAATCAGCCCCAGCATTTT; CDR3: CAWSVHSNQPQHF
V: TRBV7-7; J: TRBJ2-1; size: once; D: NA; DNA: TGTGCTAGCAGCTTGGGCCAGGGAAATGAGCAGTTCTTC; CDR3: CASSLGQGNEQFF
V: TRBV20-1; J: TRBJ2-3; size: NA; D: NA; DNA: TGCAGTGCCCATGAGATAGATACGCAGTATTTT; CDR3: CSAHEIDTQYF
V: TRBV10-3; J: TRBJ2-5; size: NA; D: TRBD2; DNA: TGTGCCATCAGGTCCGGGACTAACCAAGAGACCCAGTACTTC; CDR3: CAIRSGTNQETQYF
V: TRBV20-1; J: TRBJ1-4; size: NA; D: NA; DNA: TGCAGTGCTAGTAGAACCGGCGGGGAAAAACTGTTTTTT; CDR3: CSASRTGGEKLFF
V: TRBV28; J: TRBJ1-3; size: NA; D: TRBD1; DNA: TGTGCCAGCATCCACAGGGGGCTGAGTACTGGAAACACCATATATTTT; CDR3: CASIHRGLSTGNTIYF
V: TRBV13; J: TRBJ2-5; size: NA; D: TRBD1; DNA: TGTGCCAGCAGCTTAGGACAGGGGGCCTTGGAGACCCAGTACTTC; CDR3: CASSLGQGALETQYF
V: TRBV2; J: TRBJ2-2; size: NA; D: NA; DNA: TGTGCCAGCAGTGAAGGGAGGGGATCCGGGGAGCTGTTTTTT; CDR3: CASSEGRGSGELFF
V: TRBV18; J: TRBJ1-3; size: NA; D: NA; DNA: TGTGCCAGCTCACCACCCGGGACACCAGCCTCTGGAAACACCATATATTTT; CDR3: CASSPPGTPASGNTIYF
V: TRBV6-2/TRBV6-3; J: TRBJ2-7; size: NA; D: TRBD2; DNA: TGTGCCAGCAGTTACAGGACTAGCAGAGAGTCCTACGAGCAGTACTTC; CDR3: CASSYRTSRESYEQYF
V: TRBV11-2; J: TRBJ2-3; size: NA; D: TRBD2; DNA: TGTGCCAGCAGCCCCGGACTAGCATCCTTAGATACGCAGTATTTT; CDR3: CASSPGLASLDTQYF
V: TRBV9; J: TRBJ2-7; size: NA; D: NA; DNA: TGTGCCAGCAGCCCGACTTCCAAAATTACCTACGAGCAGTACTTC; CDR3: CASSPTSKITYEQYF
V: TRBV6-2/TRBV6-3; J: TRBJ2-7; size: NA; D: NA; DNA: TGTGCCAGCAGTTACGGGGGCCGGTCAGGCGAGCAGTACTTC; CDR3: CASSYGGRSGEQYF
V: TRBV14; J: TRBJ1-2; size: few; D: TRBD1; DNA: TGTGCCAGCAGCCATGACCTAGGGACAGTGTATGGCTACACCTTC; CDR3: CASSHDLGTVYGYTF
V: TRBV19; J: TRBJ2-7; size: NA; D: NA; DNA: TGTGCCAGTAGTATTGGGGAGACCTACGAGCAGTACTTC; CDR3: CASSIGETYEQYF
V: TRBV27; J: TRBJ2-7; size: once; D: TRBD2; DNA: TGTGCCAGCAGTTGGGGACTAGCGAAGAGCTCCTACGAGCAGTACTTC; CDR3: CASSWGLAKSSYEQYF
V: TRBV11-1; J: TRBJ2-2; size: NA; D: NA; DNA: TGTGCCAGCAGCTTTAGGCAGGCCGGTACCGGGGAGCTGTTTTTT; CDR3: CASSFRQAGTGELFF
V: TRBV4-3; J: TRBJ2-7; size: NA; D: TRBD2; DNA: TGCGCCAGCAGCCAAGTCGGGGGGGAACCCGCCTACGAGCAGTACTTC; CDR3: CASSQVGGEPAYEQYF
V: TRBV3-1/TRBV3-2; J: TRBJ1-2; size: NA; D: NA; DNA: TGTGCCAGCAGCCAAGGTGACAGAGGATATGGCTACACCTTC; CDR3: CASSQGDRGYGYTF